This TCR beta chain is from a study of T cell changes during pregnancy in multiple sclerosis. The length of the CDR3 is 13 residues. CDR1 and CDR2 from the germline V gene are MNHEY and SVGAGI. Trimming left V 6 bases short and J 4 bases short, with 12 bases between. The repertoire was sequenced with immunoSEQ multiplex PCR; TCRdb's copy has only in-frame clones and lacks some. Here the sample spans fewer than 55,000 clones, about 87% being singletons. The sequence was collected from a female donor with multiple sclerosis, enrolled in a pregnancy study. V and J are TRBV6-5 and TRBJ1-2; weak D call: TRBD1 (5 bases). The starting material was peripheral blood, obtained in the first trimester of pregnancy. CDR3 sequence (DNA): TGTGCCAGCAGAGGACCAGGGATCTATGGCTACACCTTC. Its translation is CASRGPGIYGYTF.